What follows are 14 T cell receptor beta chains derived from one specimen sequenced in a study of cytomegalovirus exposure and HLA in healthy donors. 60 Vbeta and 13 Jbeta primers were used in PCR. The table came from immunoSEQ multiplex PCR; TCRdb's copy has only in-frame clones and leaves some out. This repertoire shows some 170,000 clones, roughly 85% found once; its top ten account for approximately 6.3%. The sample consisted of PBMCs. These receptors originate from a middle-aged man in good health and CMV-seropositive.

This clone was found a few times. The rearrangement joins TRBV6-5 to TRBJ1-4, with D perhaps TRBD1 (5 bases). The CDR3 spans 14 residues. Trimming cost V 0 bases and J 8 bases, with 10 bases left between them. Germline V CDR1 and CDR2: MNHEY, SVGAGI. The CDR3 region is CASSYSWTSEKLFF. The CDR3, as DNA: TGTGCCAGCAGTTACTCGTGGACATCCGAAAAACTGTTTTTT.

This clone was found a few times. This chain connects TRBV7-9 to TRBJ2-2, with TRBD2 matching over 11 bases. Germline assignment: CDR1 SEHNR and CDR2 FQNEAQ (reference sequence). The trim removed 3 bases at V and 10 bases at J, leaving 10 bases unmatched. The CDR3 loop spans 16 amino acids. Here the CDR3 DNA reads TGTGCCAGCAGCTTGTCCGGGACTAGCGGTTCTGTGGAGCTGTTTTTT. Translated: CASSLSGTSGSVELFF. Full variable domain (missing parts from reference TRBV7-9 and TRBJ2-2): DTGVSQNPRHKITKRGQNVTFRCDPISEHNRLYWYRQTLGQGPEFLTYFQNEAQLEKSRLLSDRFSAERPKGSFSTLEIQRTEQGDSAMYLCASSLSGTSGSVELFFGEGSRLTVL.

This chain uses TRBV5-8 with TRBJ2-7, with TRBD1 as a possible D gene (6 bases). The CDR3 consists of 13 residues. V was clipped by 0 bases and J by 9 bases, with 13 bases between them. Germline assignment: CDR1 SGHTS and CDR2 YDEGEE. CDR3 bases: TGTGCCAGCAGCTTGGGACAGGCGGAAGGGCAGTACTTC. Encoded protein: CASSLGQAEGQYF.

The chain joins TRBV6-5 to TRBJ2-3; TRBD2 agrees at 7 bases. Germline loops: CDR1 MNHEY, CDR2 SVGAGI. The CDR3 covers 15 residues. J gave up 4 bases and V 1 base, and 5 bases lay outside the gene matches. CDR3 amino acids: CASSYWAGRADTQYF. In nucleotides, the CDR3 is TGTGCCAGCAGTTACTGGGCGGGGAGGGCAGATACGCAGTATTTT.

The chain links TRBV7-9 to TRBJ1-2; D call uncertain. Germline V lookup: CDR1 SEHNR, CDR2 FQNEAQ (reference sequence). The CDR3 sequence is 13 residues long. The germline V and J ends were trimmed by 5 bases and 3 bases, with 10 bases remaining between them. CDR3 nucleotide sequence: TGTGCCAGCAGCCGAGGACTACACTATGGCTACACCTTC. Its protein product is CASSRGLHYGYTF.

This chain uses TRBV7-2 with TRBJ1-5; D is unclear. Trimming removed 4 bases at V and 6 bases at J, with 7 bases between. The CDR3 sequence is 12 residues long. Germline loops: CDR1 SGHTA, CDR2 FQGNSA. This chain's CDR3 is CASSWAGQPQHF. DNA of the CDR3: TGTGCCAGCAGCTGGGCAGGTCAGCCCCAGCATTTT.

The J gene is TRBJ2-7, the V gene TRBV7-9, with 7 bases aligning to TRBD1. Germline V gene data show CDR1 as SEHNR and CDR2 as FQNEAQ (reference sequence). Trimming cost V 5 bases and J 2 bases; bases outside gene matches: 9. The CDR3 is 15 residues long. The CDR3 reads CASSPGTAIPYEQYF. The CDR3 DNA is TGTGCCAGCAGCCCCGGGACAGCCATCCCCTACGAGCAGTACTTC.

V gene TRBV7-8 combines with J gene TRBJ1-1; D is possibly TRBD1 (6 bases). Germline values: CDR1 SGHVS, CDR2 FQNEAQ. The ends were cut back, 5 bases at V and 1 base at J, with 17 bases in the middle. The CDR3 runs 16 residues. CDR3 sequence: CASSLTGLRANTEAFF. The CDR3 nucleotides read TGTGCCAGCAGCCTAACAGGGTTGAGAGCGAACACTGAAGCTTTCTTT.

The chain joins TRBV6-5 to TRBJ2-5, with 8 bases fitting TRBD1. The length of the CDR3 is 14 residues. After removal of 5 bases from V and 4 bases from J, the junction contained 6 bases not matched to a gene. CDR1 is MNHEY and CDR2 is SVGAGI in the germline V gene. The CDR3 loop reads CASSNDRGGETQYF. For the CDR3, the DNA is TGTGCCAGCAGTAACGACAGGGGAGGAGAGACCCAGTACTTC.

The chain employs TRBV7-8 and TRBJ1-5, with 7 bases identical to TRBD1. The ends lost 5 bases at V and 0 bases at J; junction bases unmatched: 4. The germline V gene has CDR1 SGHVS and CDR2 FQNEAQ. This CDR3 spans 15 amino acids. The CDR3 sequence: CASSETGYSNQPQHF. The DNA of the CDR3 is TGTGCCAGCAGCGAGACAGGGTATAGCAATCAGCCCCAGCATTTT.

The CDR3 nucleotides read TGTGCCAGCAGCCAAGACTCTGTCTCCTACAATGAGCAGTTCTTC. Translating gives CASSQDSVSYNEQFF. The rearrangement links TRBV4-2 to TRBJ2-1, with D unresolved. Germline V gene sequence: CDR1 LGHNA, CDR2 YNFKEQ. The CDR3 loop spans 15 amino acids. V was cut by 0 bases and J by 0 bases, with 6 bases left in between.

CDR3 loop: CASRMGQSYEQYF. DNA of the CDR3: TGTGCCAGCAGAATGGGACAGAGCTACGAGCAGTACTTC. The V call is TRBV27, the J call TRBJ2-7; TRBD1 agrees at 7 bases. V lost 6 bases and J lost 3; bases outside the gene matches: 5. Germline CDR1 reads MNHEY; CDR2 reads SMNVEV (reference sequence). This CDR3 spans 13 amino acids.

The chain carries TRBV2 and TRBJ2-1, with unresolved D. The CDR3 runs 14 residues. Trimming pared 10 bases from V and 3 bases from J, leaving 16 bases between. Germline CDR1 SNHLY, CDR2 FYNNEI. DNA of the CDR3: TGTGCCAACGCTCAGAATAACGTCTACAATGAGCAGTTCTTC. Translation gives CANAQNNVYNEQFF. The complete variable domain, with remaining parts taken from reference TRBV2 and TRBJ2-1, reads EPEVTQTPSHQVTQMGQEVILRCVPISNHLYFYWYRQILGQKVEFLVSFYNNEISEKSEIFDDQFSVERPDGSNFTLKIRSTKLEDSAMYFCANAQNNVYNEQFFGPGTRLTVL.

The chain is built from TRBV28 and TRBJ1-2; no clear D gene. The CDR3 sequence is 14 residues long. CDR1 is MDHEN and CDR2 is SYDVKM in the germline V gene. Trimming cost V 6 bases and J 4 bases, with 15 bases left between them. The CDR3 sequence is CASRTDKGPYGYTF. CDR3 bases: TGTGCCAGCAGAACAGACAAAGGCCCCTATGGCTACACCTTC.